The 9 T cell receptor beta chains in this list originate from one sample, sequenced in a study of regulatory T cells in long-lasting Graves disease. The time point is: newly diagnosed GD, antithyroid drugs for less than 3 months. Extracted PBMC RNA gave rise to the TCR library. Sequencing libraries for TCR beta were prepared with iRepertoire HTBI primers and Arm-PCR of CDR3 regions. TCRdb redid the calling of the multiplex PCR reads with MiXCR, one entry per CDR3 protein. The repertoire holds 580,000 or so distinct CDR3 sequences, with 15% to 20% as singletons. The data were also submitted as part of a second study, on T cells in Graves' hyperthyroidism and ophthalmopathy.

Sequencing was performed on peripheral blood mononuclear cells (PBMCs), taken at new diagnosis, from a patient treated with antithyroid drugs. The receptors here all came from a man between 18 and 29 years old with Graves disease.

The chain couples TRBV6-2 or TRBV6-3 to TRBJ2-3; D remains unclear. Germline CDR1 is MNHEY and CDR2 is SVGEGT. The ends were cut back, 3 bases at V and 2 bases at J, with 9 bases in the middle. This CDR3 region has 14 residues. Here the CDR3 reads CASSYQKNTDTQYF. The CDR3 region has the DNA TGTGCCAGCAGTTATCAGAAAAACACAGATACGCAGTATTTT.

This chain links TRBV3-1 with TRBJ2-7, with unresolved D. The CDR3 runs to 13 residues. Germline V CDR1 and CDR2: LGHDT, YNNKEL (reference sequence). Trimming shortened V by 0 bases and J by 9 bases, and 12 bases separated the two germline ends. The CDR3 loop reads CASSQDLKLRQYF. The CDR3 nucleotides read TGTGCCAGCAGCCAAGATTTGAAATTAAGGCAGTACTTC.

The sample holds a few counts of this clonotype. The V call is TRBV5-1, the J call TRBJ2-7; 8 positions match TRBD2. This CDR3 contains 17 residues. Germline CDR1 and CDR2: SGHRS and YFSETQ. After removal of 7 bases from V and 0 bases from J, the junction contained 15 bases not matched to a gene. CDR3 amino acids: CASDLPPERENSYEQYF. The CDR3 DNA is TGCGCCAGCGACCTCCCCCCCGAGCGGGAGAACTCCTACGAGCAGTACTTC.

This clonotype has a handful of counts. The chain employs TRBV14 and TRBJ1-2; a possible D gene is TRBD1 (6 bases). Trimming pared 1 base from V and 2 bases from J, leaving 20 bases between. The CDR3 loop spans 18 amino acids. Germline CDR1 reads SGHDN; CDR2 reads FVKESK. In nucleotides, the CDR3 is TGTGCCAGCAGCCAAGTCCTGGTCGGCAGGGGAAGGAACTATGGCTACACCTTC. Its protein product is CASSQVLVGRGRNYGYTF.

The chain couples TRBV11-1 to TRBJ2-1; no reliable D call. Trimming shortened V by 8 bases and J by 2 bases, and 19 bases separated the two germline ends. The germline V gene encodes CDR1 SGHAT and CDR2 FQDESV (reference sequence). CDR3 length equals 16 residues. The CDR3 DNA reads as TGTGCCAGCGGTCGGCCCCCGTTAGCTCCCTACAATGAGCAGTTCTTC. Translated: CASGRPPLAPYNEQFF.

Many counts were recorded for this clonotype. V usage is TRBV2 and J usage is TRBJ2-1, with 12 positions matching TRBD2. CDR1 SNHLY and CDR2 FYNNEI come from the germline V gene. Trimming cost V 4 bases and J 4 bases; bases outside gene matches: 14. The CDR3 length is 19 residues. CDR3 DNA: TGTGCCAGCAGTGGTTTCCTAGCGGGAGGGCCCGGGGGTTACAATGAGCAGTTCTTC. Translated: CASSGFLAGGPGGYNEQFF.

This chain links TRBV7-6 with TRBJ2-7; 7 bases line up with TRBD1. The CDR3 extends over 14 amino acids. Trimming cost V 0 bases and J 7 bases; bases outside gene matches: 6. The germline gives CDR1 SGHVS, CDR2 FNYEAQ. The DNA for the CDR3 is TGTGCCAGCAGCTTAGCCGGGGCAGGGGGAGAGCAGTACTTC. Translation: CASSLAGAGGEQYF.

A few counts support this clonotype. The gene calls are TRBV15 and TRBJ1-3; D unclear. This CDR3 region has 17 residues. Germline lookup yields CDR1 LNHNV and CDR2 YYDKDF (reference sequence). Trimming removed 1 base at V and 0 bases at J, with 13 bases between. The CDR3: CATSRGVGQSSGNTIYF. CDR3 DNA: TGTGCCACCAGCAGAGGGGTAGGGCAGAGCTCTGGAAACACCATATATTTT.

This clonotype was observed a handful of times. The rearrangement uses TRBV6-1 and TRBJ2-7; a weak D match, TRBD2 (5 bases). The CDR3 has 12 amino acids. Germline-derived CDR1 and CDR2 are MNHNS and SASEGT. Trimming stripped 5 bases from V and 5 bases from J, with 10 bases between. CDR3 in amino acids: CASSREGNEQYF. CDR3 coding DNA: TGTGCCAGCAGTCGGGAAGGCAACGAGCAGTACTTC.